These 22 T cell receptor beta chains share one sample of origin, sequenced in a study of shared clonotypes between healthy human individuals. Assay used: immunoSEQ multiplex PCR; TCRdb lists only in-frame clones, some missing. The data show more than 2,000,000 clones, with around 90% seen just once and around 0.14% held by the top ten. Sequences were obtained from naive CD4+ T cells sorted from blood. Documented subset: CD45RA+ positively selected. The receptors stem from a man between 18 and 35 years old in good health.

Concerning this clone: Distinct nucleotide sequences in the sample also encode this CDR3. The CDR3 reads CASSLGSGAETQYF. The CDR3 DNA reads TGCGCCAGCAGCTTGGGTTCGGGAGCAGAGACCCAGTACTTC. The chain combines TRBV5-1 with TRBJ2-5; tentatively, D is TRBD2 (6 bases). V lost 0 bases to trimming and J lost 4 bases, with 10 bases between them. The CDR3 sequence is 14 residues long. CDR1 is SGHRS and CDR2 is YFSETQ in the germline V gene.

This chain uses TRBV25-1 with TRBJ2-5; D is uncertain. The V end was cut by 6 bases, the J end by 1 base, with 12 bases between. The CDR3 is 14 amino acids. Germline V gives CDR1 MGHDK, CDR2 SYGVNS. The CDR3: CASRIRLSQETQYF. In DNA, the CDR3 is TGTGCCAGCAGAATTCGACTCTCCCAAGAGACCCAGTACTTC.

For this clone: This same CDR3 is encoded by further DNA sequences in the sample. The chain links TRBV30 to TRBJ2-1, with 7 bases lining up with TRBD1. Trimming at V came to 0 bases and at J to 2 bases, leaving 4 bases not matched to a gene. Germline V gives CDR1 GTSNPN, CDR2 SVGIG (reference sequence). CDR3 size: 15 residues. The DNA for the CDR3 is TGTGCCTGGAGTGTACGGCAGGGGGCCTACAATGAGCAGTTCTTC. This sequence encodes CAWSVRQGAYNEQFF.

The CDR3 DNA follows: TGTGCCAGCAGCCTAGGACAGGGGCTCTATGGCTACACCTTC. Translation gives CASSLGQGLYGYTF. The rearrangement links TRBV7-2 to TRBJ1-2; 9 bases are shared with TRBD1. J lost 4 bases, V lost 5 bases, and 5 bases had no gene match. The germline V gene encodes CDR1 SGHTA and CDR2 FQGNSA. The CDR3 contains 14 residues.

The V and J genes are TRBV30 and TRBJ2-3; D not resolved. The V gene lost 1 base and the J gene lost 4 bases, with 6 bases spanning the gap. Germline CDR1 GTSNPN, CDR2 SVGIG (reference sequence). The CDR3 has 12 amino acids. The CDR3 region has the DNA TGTGCCTGGAGTGCCTCGGCAGATACGCAGTATTTT. Amino acids: CAWSASADTQYF.

This chain links TRBV6-1 with TRBJ2-1; D might be TRBD2 (6 bases). Trimming left V 2 bases short and J 7 bases short, with 18 bases between. CDR1 and CDR2 from the germline V gene are MNHNS and SASEGT. This CDR3 contains 16 residues. In DNA form, the CDR3 reads TGTGCCAGCAGTGAATTCCTTCCGACTAGTCGGAATGAGCAGTTCTTC. Translation: CASSEFLPTSRNEQFF.

The chain recombines TRBV10-1 with TRBJ2-5, with 8 bases lining up with TRBD1. V was pared by 3 bases and J by 3 bases, with 3 bases of the junction left unmatched. This CDR3 has 14 residues. The V gene's germline CDR1 is WNHNN and CDR2 SYGVQD (reference sequence). The CDR3 spells CASSDPDREETQYF. The DNA of the CDR3 is TGCGCCAGCAGTGACCCGGACAGGGAAGAGACCCAGTACTTC.

With respect to this clone: Other DNA sequences in the sample encode the same CDR3. The chain recombines TRBV19 with TRBJ2-3; the D call may be TRBD1 or TRBD2 (6 bases each). The V end was cut by 3 bases, the J end by 1 base, with 8 bases between. In germline, CDR1 is LNHDA, CDR2 SQIVND (reference sequence). CDR3 size: 14 residues. For the CDR3, the DNA is TGTGCCAGTAGTATTGGGGGGCGCACAGATACGCAGTATTTT. It encodes CASSIGGRTDTQYF. Full variable domain (missing parts from reference TRBV19 and TRBJ2-3): DGGITQSPKYLFRKEGQNVTLSCEQNLNHDAMYWYRQDPGQGLRLIYYSQIVNDFQKGDIAEGYSVSREKKESFPLTVTSAQKNPTAFYLCASSIGGRTDTQYFGPGTRLTVL.

The genes are TRBV14 and TRBJ2-5, with TRBD2 matching 9 bases. The junction had 7 bases not matched to a gene; V was cut back by 3 bases and J by 2 bases. CDR1 and CDR2 from the germline V gene are SGHDN and FVKESK. This CDR3 has 16 amino acids. The CDR3 loop reads CASSQALAGLQETQYF. CDR3 nucleotide sequence: TGTGCCAGCAGCCAGGCGCTAGCGGGATTACAAGAGACCCAGTACTTC.

This clone was picked up one time. Other DNA sequences within the sample encode an identical CDR3. The genes are TRBV5-1 and TRBJ1-4; TRBD1 matches 9 bases. The CDR3 is 15 amino acids. In germline, CDR1 is SGHRS, CDR2 YFSETQ. V was pared by 1 base and J by 7 bases, with 5 bases of the junction left unmatched. CDR3: CASSLTGTGTEKLFF. As DNA, the CDR3 is TGCGCCAGCAGCTTGACTGGGACAGGGACTGAAAAACTGTTTTTT. The complete variable domain, with remaining parts taken from reference TRBV5-1 and TRBJ1-4, reads KAGVTQTPRYLIKTRGQQVTLSCSPISGHRSVSWYQQTPGQGLQFLFEYFSETQRNKGNFPGRFSGRQFSNSRSEMNVSTLELGDSALYLCASSLTGTGTEKLFFGSGTQLSVL.

Details on this clone: The sample carries other DNA sequences with the same CDR3. The rearrangement links TRBV6-6 to TRBJ1-2; weak D call: TRBD1 (5 bases). The ends were cut back, 5 bases at V and 2 bases at J, with 9 bases in the middle. There are 13 residues in the CDR3. Germline CDR1 reads MNHNY; CDR2 reads SVGAGI (reference sequence). CDR3 bases: TGTGCCAGCAGTCGGGGGGGGAACTATGGCTACACCTTC. Translating gives CASSRGGNYGYTF.

V usage is TRBV2 and J usage is TRBJ2-5, with D perhaps matching TRBD1 (5 bases). V was clipped by 7 bases and J by 10 bases, with 22 bases between them. CDR3 size: 14 residues. The germline CDR1 and CDR2 sequences are SNHLY and FYNNEI. The CDR3 bases are TGTGCCAGCATTAGAGACGGAGCTCAAGGGGACCAGTACTTC. Amino acid sequence: CASIRDGAQGDQYF.

This clone was seen a handful of times. The chain carries TRBV25-1 and TRBJ1-5; D possibly corresponds to TRBD1 (5 bases). CDR3 size: 14 residues. Per the germline V gene, CDR1 is MGHDK and CDR2 is SYGVNS. Trimming took 2 bases from V and 1 from J, leaving 6 bases between them. This CDR3 reads CASSETGSNQPQHF. Here the CDR3 DNA reads TGTGCCAGCAGTGAAACAGGAAGCAATCAGCCCCAGCATTTT.

The chain uses TRBV11-2 and TRBJ2-2; 7 positions agree with TRBD2. The CDR3 has 14 residues. Germline loops: CDR1 SGHAT, CDR2 FQNNGV. V lost 5 bases, J lost 5 bases, and 5 bases stayed unmatched. CDR3 sequence: CASSASGLTGELFF. The CDR3 DNA is TGTGCCAGCAGCGCTAGCGGATTAACCGGGGAGCTGTTTTTT.

The V and J genes are TRBV19 and TRBJ2-7; perhaps TRBD2 as D (5 bases). V was trimmed by 7 bases and J by 2 bases, leaving 15 bases between them. This CDR3 is built from 14 residues. The germline CDR1 and CDR2 sequences are LNHDA and SQIVND (reference sequence). CDR3 nucleotide sequence: TGTGCCAGTACCCTAAAACTAGACCCCTACGAGCAGTACTTC. Protein: CASTLKLDPYEQYF.

For this clone: Other DNA sequences in the same sample also yield this CDR3. The chain combines TRBV19 with TRBJ1-2; 7 bases match TRBD1. The ends lost 6 bases at V and 9 bases at J; junction bases unmatched: 4. Germline V gene data show CDR1 as LNHDA and CDR2 as SQIVND (reference sequence). The CDR3 runs to 11 residues. The CDR3 loop is CASSLTGSYTF. CDR3 bases: TGTGCCAGTAGCTTGACAGGGAGCTACACCTTC.

This chain links TRBV15 with TRBJ2-7; D is undetermined. This CDR3 is built from 14 residues. V lost 1 base to trimming and J lost 2 bases, with 9 bases between them. Germline V gene lookup returns CDR1 LNHNV and CDR2 YYDKDF (reference sequence). CDR3 region: CATSRAGRTYEQYF. CDR3 DNA: TGTGCCACCAGCAGAGCCGGCAGAACCTACGAGCAGTACTTC.

J is TRBJ2-2 and V is TRBV14, with D possibly matching TRBD1 (5 bases). The germline CDR1 and CDR2 sequences are SGHDN and FVKESK. The germline V and J ends were trimmed by 4 bases and 4 bases, with 16 bases remaining between them. The CDR3 has 16 residues. The CDR3 DNA sequence: TGTGCCAGCAGCCGATTCTCTGGGGCGTTCACCGGGGAGCTGTTTTTT. It codes for CASSRFSGAFTGELFF.

The chain joins TRBV7-2 to TRBJ2-5; TRBD2 matches 12 bases. Losses at the gene ends were 4 bases for V and 5 bases for J; bases not matched to a gene: 8. This CDR3 has 16 amino acids. Germline V gene data show CDR1 as SGHTA and CDR2 as FQGNSA. In nucleotides, the CDR3 is TGTGCCAGCAGCTCCCGACTAGCGGGAGCGGGGGAGACCCAGTACTTC. Protein product: CASSSRLAGAGETQYF.

V and J are TRBV4-1 and TRBJ2-1; tentative D call: TRBD1 (5 bases). There are 14 residues in the CDR3. Germline V lookup: CDR1 MGHRA, CDR2 YSYEKL. The germline V and J ends were trimmed by 0 bases and 6 bases, with 9 bases remaining between them. CDR3 in amino acids: CASSQDDRTNEQFF. CDR3 bases: TGCGCCAGCAGCCAAGATGACAGAACCAATGAGCAGTTCTTC.

V and J are TRBV4-3 and TRBJ2-7; 9 nucleotides match TRBD1. Germline V gene lookup returns CDR1 LGHNA and CDR2 YSLEER. Germline trimming cut 1 base from V and 5 bases from J; bases unmatched to any gene: 6. The CDR3 extends over 15 amino acids. CDR3 residues: CASSQGRDRVHEQYF. The DNA of the CDR3 is TGCGCCAGCAGCCAAGGCCGGGACAGGGTCCACGAGCAGTACTTC.

The V gene is TRBV28, the J gene TRBJ2-2; no firm D call. This CDR3 is 13 amino acids long. Germline V gene sequence: CDR1 MDHEN, CDR2 SYDVKM. V lost 4 bases and J lost 8, with 11 bases in between. The CDR3 loop reads CASSSVGRGELFF. Here the CDR3 DNA reads TGTGCCAGCAGTTCCGTGGGCAGGGGGGAGCTGTTTTTT. Full variable domain (rest looked up from reference TRBV28 and TRBJ2-2): DVKVTQSSRYLVKRTGEKVFLECVQDMDHENMFWYRQDPGLGLRLIYFSYDVKMKEKGDIPEGYSVSREKKERFSLILESASTNQTSMYLCASSSVGRGELFFGEGSRLTVL.